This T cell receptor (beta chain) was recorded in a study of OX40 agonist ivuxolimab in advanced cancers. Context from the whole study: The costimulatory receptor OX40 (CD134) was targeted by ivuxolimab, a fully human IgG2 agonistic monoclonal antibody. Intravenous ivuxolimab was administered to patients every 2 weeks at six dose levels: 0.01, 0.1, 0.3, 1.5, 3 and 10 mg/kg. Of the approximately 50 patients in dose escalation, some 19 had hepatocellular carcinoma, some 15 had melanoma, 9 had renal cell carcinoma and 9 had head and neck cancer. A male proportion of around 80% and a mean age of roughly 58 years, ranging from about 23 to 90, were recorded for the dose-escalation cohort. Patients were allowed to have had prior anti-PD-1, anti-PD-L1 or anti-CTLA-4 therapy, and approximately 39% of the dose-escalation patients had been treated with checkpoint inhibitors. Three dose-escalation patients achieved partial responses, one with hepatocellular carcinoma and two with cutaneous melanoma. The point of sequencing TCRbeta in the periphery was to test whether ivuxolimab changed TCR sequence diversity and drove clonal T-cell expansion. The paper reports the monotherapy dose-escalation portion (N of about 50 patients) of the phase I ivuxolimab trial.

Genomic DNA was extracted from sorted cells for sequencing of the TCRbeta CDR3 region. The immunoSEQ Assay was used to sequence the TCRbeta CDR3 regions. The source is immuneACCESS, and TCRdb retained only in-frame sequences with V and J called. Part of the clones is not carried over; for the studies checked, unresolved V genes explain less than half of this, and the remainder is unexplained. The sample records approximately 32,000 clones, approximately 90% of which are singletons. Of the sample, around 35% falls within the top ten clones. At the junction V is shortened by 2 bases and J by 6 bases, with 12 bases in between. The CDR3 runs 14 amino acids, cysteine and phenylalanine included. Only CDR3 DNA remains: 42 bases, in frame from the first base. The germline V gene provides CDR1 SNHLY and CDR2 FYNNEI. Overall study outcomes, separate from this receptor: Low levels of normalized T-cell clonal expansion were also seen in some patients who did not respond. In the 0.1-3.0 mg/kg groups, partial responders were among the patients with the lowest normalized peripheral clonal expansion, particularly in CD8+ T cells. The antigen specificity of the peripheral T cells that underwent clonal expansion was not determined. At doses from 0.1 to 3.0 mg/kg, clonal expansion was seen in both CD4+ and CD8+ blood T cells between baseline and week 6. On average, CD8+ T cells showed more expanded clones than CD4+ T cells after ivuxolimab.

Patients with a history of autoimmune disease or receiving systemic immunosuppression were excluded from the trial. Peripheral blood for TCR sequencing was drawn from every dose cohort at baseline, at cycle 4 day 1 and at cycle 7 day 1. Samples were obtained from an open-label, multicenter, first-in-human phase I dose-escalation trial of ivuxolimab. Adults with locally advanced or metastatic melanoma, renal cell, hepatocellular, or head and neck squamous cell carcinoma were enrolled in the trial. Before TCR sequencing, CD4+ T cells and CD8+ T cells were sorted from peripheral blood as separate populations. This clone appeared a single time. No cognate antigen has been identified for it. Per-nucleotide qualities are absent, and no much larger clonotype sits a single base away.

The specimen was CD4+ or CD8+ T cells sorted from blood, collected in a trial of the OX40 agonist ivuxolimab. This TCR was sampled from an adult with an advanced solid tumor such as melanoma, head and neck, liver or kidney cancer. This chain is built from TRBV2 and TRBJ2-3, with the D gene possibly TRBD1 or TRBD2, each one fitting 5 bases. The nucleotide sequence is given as TGTGCCAGCAGTGAAATCCAGGGCGGGGATACGCAGTATTTT. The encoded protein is CASSEIQGGDTQYF.